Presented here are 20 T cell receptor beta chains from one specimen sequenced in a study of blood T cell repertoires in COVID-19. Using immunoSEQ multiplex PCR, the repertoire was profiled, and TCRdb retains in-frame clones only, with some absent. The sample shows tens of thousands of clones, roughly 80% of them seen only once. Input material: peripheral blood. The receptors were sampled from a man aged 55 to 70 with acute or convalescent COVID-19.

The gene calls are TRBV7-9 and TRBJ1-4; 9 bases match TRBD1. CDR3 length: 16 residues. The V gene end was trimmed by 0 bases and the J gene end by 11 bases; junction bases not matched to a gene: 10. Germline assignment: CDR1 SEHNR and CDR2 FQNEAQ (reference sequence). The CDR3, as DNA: TGTGCCAGCAGCTTAGCGCTTAGCGGGACAGGGAAGAAACTGTTTTTT. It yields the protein CASSLALSGTGKKLFF.

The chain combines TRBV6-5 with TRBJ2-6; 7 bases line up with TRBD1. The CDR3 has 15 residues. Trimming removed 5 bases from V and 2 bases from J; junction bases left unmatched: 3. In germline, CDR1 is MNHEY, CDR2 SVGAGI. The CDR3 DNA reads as TGTGCCAGCAGTAACGACAGGGCTGGGGCCAACGTCCTGACTTTC. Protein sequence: CASSNDRAGANVLTF.

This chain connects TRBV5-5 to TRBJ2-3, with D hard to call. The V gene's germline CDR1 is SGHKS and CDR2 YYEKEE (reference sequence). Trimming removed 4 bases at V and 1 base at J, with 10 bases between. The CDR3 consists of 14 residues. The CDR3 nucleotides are TGTGCCAGCAGCGACTCCGGCCGCACAGATACGCAGTATTTT. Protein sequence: CASSDSGRTDTQYF.

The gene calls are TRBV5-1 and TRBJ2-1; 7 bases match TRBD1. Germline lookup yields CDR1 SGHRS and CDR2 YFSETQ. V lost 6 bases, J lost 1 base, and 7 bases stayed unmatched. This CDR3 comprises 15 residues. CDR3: CASKITGVSYNEQFF. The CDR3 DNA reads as TGCGCCAGCAAGATTACAGGGGTGTCCTACAATGAGCAGTTCTTC.

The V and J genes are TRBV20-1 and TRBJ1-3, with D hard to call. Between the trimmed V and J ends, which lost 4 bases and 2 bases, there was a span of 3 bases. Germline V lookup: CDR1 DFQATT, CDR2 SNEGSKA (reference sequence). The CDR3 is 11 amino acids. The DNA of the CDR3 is TGCAGTGCTACTCCTGGAAACACCATATATTTT. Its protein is CSATPGNTIYF.

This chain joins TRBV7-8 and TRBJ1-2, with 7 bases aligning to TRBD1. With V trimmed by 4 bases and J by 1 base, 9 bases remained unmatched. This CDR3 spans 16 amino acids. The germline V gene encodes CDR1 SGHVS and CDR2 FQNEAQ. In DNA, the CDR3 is TGTGCCAGCAGCTCCACCGGGGACAGAAATAACTATGGCTACACCTTC. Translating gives CASSSTGDRNNYGYTF.

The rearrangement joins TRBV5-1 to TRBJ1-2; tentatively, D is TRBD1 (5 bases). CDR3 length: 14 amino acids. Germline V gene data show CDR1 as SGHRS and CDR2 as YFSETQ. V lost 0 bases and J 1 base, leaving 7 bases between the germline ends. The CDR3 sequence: CASSLEGHNYGYTF. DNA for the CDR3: TGCGCCAGCAGCTTGGAGGGGCATAACTATGGCTACACCTTC.

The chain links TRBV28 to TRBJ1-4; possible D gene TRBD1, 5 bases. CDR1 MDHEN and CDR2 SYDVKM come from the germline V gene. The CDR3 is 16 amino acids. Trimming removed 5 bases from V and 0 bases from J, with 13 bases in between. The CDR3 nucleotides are TGTGCCAGCAGTCAGGCAGGGACTGCAACTAATGAAAAACTGTTTTTT. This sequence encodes CASSQAGTATNEKLFF.

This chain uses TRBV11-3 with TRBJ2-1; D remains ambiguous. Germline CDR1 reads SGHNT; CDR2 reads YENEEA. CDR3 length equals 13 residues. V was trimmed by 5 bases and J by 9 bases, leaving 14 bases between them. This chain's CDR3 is CASSLSREGEQFF. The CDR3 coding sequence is TGTGCCAGCAGCCTCTCTAGAGAAGGTGAGCAGTTCTTC.

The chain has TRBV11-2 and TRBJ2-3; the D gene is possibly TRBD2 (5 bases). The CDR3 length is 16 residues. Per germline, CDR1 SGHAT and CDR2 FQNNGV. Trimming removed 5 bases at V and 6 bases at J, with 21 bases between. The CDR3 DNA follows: TGTGCCAGCAGCCACCGACTACCCGGAGATTTGGATACGCAGTATTTT. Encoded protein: CASSHRLPGDLDTQYF.

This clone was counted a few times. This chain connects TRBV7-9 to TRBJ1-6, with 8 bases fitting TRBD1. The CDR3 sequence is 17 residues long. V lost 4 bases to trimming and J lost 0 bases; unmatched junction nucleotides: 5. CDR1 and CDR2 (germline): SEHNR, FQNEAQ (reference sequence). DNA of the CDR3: TGTGCCAGCAGCTCAGGGGACAGGAGCTCCTATAATTCACCCCTCCACTTT. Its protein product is CASSSGDRSSYNSPLHF.

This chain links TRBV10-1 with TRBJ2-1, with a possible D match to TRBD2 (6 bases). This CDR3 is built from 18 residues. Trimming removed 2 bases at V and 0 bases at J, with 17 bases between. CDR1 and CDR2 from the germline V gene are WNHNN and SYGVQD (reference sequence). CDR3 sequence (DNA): TGCGCCAGCAGTGAGGGGGTTTTGGAGGGTAGCTCCTACAATGAGCAGTTCTTC. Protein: CASSEGVLEGSSYNEQFF.

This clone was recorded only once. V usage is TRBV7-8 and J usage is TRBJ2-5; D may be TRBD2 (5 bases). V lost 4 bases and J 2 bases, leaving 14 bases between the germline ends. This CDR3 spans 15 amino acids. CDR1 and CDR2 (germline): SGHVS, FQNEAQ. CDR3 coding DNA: TGTGCCAGCAGCTGGACTCAATTAGCACAAGAGACCCAGTACTTC. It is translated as CASSWTQLAQETQYF.

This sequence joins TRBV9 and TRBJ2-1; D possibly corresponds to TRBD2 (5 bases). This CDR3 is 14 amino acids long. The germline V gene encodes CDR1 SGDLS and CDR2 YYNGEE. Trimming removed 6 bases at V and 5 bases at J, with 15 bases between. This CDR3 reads CASTRGIRDNEQFF. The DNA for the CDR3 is TGTGCCAGCACCCGGGGTATTAGGGACAATGAGCAGTTCTTC.

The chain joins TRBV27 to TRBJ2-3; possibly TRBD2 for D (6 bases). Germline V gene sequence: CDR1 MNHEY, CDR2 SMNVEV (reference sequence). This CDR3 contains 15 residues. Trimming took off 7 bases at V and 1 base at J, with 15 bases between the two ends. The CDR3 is CASTPRASGTDTQYF. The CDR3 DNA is TGTGCCAGCACCCCCCGGGCTAGCGGCACAGATACGCAGTATTTT.

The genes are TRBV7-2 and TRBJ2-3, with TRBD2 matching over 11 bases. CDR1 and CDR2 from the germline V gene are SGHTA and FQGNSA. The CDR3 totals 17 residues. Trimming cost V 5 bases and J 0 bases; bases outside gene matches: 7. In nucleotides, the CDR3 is TGTGCCAGCAGCCCATCCGGGACTAGCGGTAGCACAGATACGCAGTATTTT. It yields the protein CASSPSGTSGSTDTQYF.

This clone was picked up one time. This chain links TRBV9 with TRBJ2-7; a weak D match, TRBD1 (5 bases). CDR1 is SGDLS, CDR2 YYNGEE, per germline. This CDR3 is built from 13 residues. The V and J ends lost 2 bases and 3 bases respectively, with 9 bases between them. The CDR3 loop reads CASSVQGDYEQYF. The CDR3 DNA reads TGTGCCAGCAGCGTTCAAGGGGACTACGAGCAGTACTTC.

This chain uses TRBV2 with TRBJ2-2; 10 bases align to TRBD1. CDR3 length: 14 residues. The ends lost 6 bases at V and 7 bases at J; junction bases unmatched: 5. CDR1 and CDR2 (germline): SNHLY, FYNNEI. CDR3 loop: CASRRDRGFGELFF. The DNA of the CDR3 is TGTGCCAGCAGACGGGACAGGGGATTCGGGGAGCTGTTTTTT.

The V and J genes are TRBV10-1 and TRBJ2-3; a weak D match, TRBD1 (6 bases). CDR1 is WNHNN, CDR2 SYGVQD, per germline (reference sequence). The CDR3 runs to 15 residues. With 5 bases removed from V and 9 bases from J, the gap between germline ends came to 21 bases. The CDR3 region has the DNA TGCGCCAGCAGTTCGACCAGGGGTGTCTCCCCGACGCAGTATTTT. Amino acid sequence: CASSSTRGVSPTQYF.

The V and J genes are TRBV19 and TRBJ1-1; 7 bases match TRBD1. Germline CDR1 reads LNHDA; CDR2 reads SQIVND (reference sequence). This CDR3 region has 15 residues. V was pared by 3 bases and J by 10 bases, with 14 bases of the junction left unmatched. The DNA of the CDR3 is TGTGCCAGTAGTATGTGGGCCCACAGGGGCGGAGGAGCTTTCTTT. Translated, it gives CASSMWAHRGGGAFF.